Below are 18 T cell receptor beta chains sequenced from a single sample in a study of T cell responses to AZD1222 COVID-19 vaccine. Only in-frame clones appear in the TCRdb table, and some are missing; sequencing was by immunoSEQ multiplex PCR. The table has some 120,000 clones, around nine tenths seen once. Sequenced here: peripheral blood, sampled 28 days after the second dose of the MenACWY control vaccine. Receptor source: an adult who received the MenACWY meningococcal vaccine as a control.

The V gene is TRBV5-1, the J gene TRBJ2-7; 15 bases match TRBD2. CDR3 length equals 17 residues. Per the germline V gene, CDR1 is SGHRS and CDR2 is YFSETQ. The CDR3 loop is CARSPGGLAGGPYEQYV. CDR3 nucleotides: TGCGCCCGCAGCCCGGGGGGACTAGCGGGGGGTCCCTACGAGCAGTACGTC.

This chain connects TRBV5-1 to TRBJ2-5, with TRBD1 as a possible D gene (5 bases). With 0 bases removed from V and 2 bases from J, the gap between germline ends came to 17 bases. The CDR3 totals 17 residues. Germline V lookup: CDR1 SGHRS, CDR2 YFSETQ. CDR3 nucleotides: TGCGCCAGCAGCTTGGAGTACGACAGTGTACTACAAGAGACCCAGTACTTC. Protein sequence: CASSLEYDSVLQETQYF.

CDR3 amino acids: CASSQEGGAQETQYF. DNA for the CDR3: TGTGCCAGCAGCCAAGAGGGGGGGGCTCAAGAGACCCAGTACTTC. The chain links TRBV3-1 (or the pseudogene TRBV3-2) to TRBJ2-5, with a possible D match to TRBD2 (7 bases). The CDR3 is made up of 15 amino acids. Germline-derived CDR1 and CDR2 are LGHDT and YNNKEL (reference sequence). V lost 0 bases to trimming and J lost 2 bases, with 10 bases between them.

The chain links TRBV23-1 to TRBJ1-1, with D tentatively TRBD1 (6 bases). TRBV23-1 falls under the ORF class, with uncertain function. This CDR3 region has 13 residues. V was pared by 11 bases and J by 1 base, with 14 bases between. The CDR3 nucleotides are TGCGCCGTCCACAGGGCGGGGAACACTGAAGCTTTCTTT. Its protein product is CAVHRAGNTEAFF.

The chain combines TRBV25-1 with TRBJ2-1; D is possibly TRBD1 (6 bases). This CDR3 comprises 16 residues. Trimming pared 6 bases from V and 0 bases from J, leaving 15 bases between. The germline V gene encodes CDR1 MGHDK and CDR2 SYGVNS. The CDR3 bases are TGTGCCAGCAGAGCCAATAGGGGACACTCCTACAATGAGCAGTTCTTC. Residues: CASRANRGHSYNEQFF.

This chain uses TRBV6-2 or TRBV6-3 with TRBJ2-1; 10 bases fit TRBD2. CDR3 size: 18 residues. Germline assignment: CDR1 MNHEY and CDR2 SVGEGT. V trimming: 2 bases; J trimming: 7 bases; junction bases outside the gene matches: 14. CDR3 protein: CASSYSFSSGGAWNEQFF. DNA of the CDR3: TGTGCCAGCAGTTACAGCTTTTCGAGCGGGGGGGCGTGGAATGAGCAGTTCTTC.

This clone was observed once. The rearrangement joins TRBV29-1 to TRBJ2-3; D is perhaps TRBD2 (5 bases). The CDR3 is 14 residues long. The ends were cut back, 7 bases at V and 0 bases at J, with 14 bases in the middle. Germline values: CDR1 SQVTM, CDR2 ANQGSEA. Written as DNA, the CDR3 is TGCAGCGCCCGTGGCGGGTCAAGCACAGATACGCAGTATTTT. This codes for CSARGGSSTDTQYF.

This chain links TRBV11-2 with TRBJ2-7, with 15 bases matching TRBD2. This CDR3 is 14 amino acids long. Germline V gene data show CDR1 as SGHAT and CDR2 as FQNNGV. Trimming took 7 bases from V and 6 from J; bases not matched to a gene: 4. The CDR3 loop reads CASTGLAGGREQYF. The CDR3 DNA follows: TGTGCCAGCACAGGACTAGCGGGAGGGCGCGAGCAGTACTTC.

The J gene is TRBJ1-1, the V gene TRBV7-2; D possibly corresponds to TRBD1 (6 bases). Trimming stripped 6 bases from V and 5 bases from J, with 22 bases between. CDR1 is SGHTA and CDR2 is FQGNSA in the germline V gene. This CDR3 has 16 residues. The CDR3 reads CASSTWEGGSVTEAFF. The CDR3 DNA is TGTGCCAGCAGTACCTGGGAGGGGGGCTCGGTGACTGAAGCTTTCTTT. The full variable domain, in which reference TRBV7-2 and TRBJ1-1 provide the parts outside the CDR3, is GAGVSQSPSNKVTEKGKDVELRCDPISGHTALYWYRQSLGQGLEFLIYFQGNSAPDKSGLPSDRFSAERTGGSVSTLTIQRTQQEDSAVYLCASSTWEGGSVTEAFFGQGTRLTVV.

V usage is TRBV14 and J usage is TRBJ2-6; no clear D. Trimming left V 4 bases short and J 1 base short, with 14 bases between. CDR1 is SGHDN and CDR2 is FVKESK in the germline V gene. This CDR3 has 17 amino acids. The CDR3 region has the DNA TGTGCCAGCAGCCCCCCATGGGGTCTATCTGGGGCCAACGTCCTGACTTTC. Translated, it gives CASSPPWGLSGANVLTF. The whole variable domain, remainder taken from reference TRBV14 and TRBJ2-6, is EAGVTQFPSHSVIEKGQTVTLRCDPISGHDNLYWYRRVMGKEIKFLLHFVKESKQDESGMPNNRFLAERTGGTYSTLKVQPAELEDSGVYFCASSPPWGLSGANVLTFGAGSRLTVL.

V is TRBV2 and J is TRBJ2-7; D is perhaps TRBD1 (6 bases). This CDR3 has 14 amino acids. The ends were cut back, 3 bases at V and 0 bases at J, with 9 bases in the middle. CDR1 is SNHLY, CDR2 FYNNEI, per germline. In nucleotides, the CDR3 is TGTGCCAGCAGTGATGACAGGCACTCCTACGAGCAGTACTTC. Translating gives CASSDDRHSYEQYF.

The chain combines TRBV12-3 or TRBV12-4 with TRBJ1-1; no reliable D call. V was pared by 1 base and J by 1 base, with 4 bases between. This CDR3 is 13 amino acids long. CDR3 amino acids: CASSLGGNTEAFF. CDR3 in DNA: TGTGCCAGCAGTTTAGGGGGGAACACTGAAGCTTTCTTT.

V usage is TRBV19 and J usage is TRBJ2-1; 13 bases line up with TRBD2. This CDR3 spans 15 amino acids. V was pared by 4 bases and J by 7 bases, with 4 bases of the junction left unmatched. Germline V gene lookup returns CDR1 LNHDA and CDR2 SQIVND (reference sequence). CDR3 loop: CASSKLAGGFNEQFF. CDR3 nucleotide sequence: TGTGCCAGTAGTAAACTAGCGGGAGGGTTTAATGAGCAGTTCTTC.

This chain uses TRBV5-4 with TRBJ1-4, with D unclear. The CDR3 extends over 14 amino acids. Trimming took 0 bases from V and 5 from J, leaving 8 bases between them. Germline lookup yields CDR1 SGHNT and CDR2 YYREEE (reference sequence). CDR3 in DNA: TGTGCCAGCAGCTTGGGGGATAGAAATGAAAAACTGTTTTTT. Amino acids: CASSLGDRNEKLFF.

The chain's CDR3 is CASSEGFRFEQYF. DNA of the CDR3: TGTGCCAGCAGTGAGGGGTTCCGCTTCGAGCAGTACTTC. This chain connects TRBV6-1 to TRBJ2-7; no clear D. In germline, CDR1 is MNHNS, CDR2 SASEGT. The germline V and J ends were trimmed by 3 bases and 6 bases, with 12 bases remaining between them. This CDR3 spans 13 amino acids.

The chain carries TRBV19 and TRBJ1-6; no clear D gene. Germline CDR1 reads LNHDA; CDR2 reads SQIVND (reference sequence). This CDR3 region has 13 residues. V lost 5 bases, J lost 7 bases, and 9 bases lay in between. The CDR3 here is CASSPRHNSPLHF. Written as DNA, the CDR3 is TGTGCCAGTAGTCCCAGACACAATTCACCCCTCCACTTT.

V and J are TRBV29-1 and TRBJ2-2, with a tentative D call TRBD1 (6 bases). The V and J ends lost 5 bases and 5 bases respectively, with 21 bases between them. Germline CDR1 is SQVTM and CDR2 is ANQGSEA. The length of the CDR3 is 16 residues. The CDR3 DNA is TGCAGCGTTCTTCGATTGGGGGCCTTAGGAACCGGGGAGCTGTTTTTT. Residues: CSVLRLGALGTGELFF.

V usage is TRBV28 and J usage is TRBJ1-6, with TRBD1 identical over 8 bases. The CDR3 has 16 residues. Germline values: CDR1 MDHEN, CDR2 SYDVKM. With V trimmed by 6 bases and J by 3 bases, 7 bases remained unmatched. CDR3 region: CASRPDREGYNSPLHF. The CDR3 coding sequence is TGTGCCAGCAGACCGGACAGGGAGGGCTATAATTCACCCCTCCACTTT.